This TCR beta chain derives from a study of beta chain features in type 1 diabetes. Overall study context: Sorted cells examined across all samples numbered approximately 100 million. Study-wide points: TCRB CDR3 length was moderately but significantly reduced in all four CD4+ subsets of Type 1 diabetes patients. The study found that naive, central memory and Treg TCRB repertoires appeared more similar in patients than in healthy donors.

This CDR3 is 13 amino acids long. CDR1 GTSNPN and CDR2 SVGIG come from the germline V gene (reference sequence). Trimming cost V 8 bases and J 0 bases, with 14 bases left between them. This clone has only a few counts. Its matching antigen is unknown. Every isolated RNA sample was fully reverse transcribed, so sequencing captured expressed TCRB transcripts. The protocol was immunoSEQ multiplex PCR, while the TCRdb copy is restricted to in-frame clones and leaves out a portion. The sample carries about 150,000 clones, around 10% recorded once. The chain is built from TRBV30 and TRBJ2-7, with D possibly being TRBD2 (5 bases). The receptor comes from a man under 40 with type 1 diabetes. The sample comprised central memory CD4+ T cells from blood. CDR3 in DNA: TGTGCCGCCCTTCGGGGTAACTCCTACGAGCAGTACTTC. The encoded protein is CAALRGNSYEQYF.